This TCR beta chain was observed in a study of control samples from healthy donors and cancer patients (dated by TCRdb to 2018 to 2021). Of note for this clone: The antigen this receptor binds is unknown. No much larger clone is present one base from it, and per-base qualities are unavailable.

From the germline V gene, CDR1 is SGHAT and CDR2 is FQNNGV. From the cysteine through the phenylalanine, the CDR3 covers 14 amino acids. Only the CDR3 DNA stays, 42 bases, in frame from base 1. The V end loses 1 base and the J end loses 4 bases, and a stretch of 9 bases separates them. The method behind the library was the immunoSEQ multiplex PCR assay. This is the immuneACCESS table as TCRdb keeps it, with only in-frame sequences that have V and J called. A part of the clones is gone; compared with another copy, unresolved V genes explain less than half, and the rest is unexplained. In all, the sample holds some 410,000 clones, and about nine tenths of those were seen once. More than 6% of the sample is in the top ten clones.

The TCR originated in a man between 40 and 49 years old with head and neck cancer. The sample comprised PBMCs. In this chain, TRBV11-2 is recombined with TRBJ2-3; 6 matching bases give a weak D call of TRBD1. The nucleotide sequence is TGTGCCAGCAGCTTAGGGGGGCTCGCAGATACGCAGTATTTT. Protein translation: CASSLGGLADTQYF.